Below are 8 T cell receptor beta chains sequenced from a single sample in a study of blood T cell repertoires in COVID-19. The repertoire was sequenced with immunoSEQ multiplex PCR; TCRdb's copy has only in-frame clones and lacks some. The table has roughly 39,000 clones, 85% to 90% seen once. The sequenced sample consisted of peripheral blood. The receptors stem from a man aged 25 to 40 with active or convalescent COVID-19.

This clone was seen a single time. The J gene is TRBJ1-2, the V gene TRBV6-2 or TRBV6-3; D remains unclear. The CDR3 is 14 residues long. V lost 5 bases and J 8 bases, leaving 18 bases between the germline ends. Per the germline V gene, CDR1 is MNHEY and CDR2 is SVGEGT. CDR3 residues: CASSDENPWRGYTF. The CDR3 region has the DNA TGTGCCAGCAGTGACGAGAATCCTTGGCGGGGCTACACCTTC.

The chain uses TRBV9 and TRBJ1-3; D is possibly TRBD1 (5 bases). Trimming removed 3 bases from V and 3 bases from J, with 7 bases in between. Germline CDR1 SGDLS, CDR2 YYNGEE. CDR3 size: 13 residues. CDR3 sequence (DNA): TGTGCCAGCAGCGGAGACAGTGGAAACACCATATATTTT. Its protein product is CASSGDSGNTIYF. The complete variable domain, with remaining parts taken from reference TRBV9 and TRBJ1-3, reads DSGVTQTPKHLITATGQRVTLRCSPRSGDLSVYWYQQSLDQGLQFLIQYYNGEERAKGNILERFSAQQFPDLHSELNLSSLELGDSALYFCASSGDSGNTIYFGEGSWLTVV.

The V gene is TRBV6-6, the J gene TRBJ1-1; D gene uncertain. Germline V lookup: CDR1 MNHNY, CDR2 SVGAGI (reference sequence). With 3 bases removed from V and 3 bases from J, the gap between germline ends came to 5 bases. The CDR3 runs to 12 residues. The CDR3 here is CASSYRDTEAFF. The CDR3 DNA reads TGTGCCAGCAGTTATCGAGACACTGAAGCTTTCTTT.

The chain links TRBV18 to TRBJ1-2; no reliable D call. Germline V gene sequence: CDR1 KGHSH, CDR2 LQKENI. This CDR3 region has 15 residues. V gave up 2 bases and J gave up 5 bases, with 15 bases separating them. CDR3 in amino acids: CASSPTLSGFYGYTF. CDR3 DNA sequence: TGTGCCAGCTCACCAACATTGTCAGGTTTTTATGGCTACACCTTC.

V is TRBV10-3 and J is TRBJ2-2; possible D gene TRBD2, 6 bases. Per germline, CDR1 ENHRY and CDR2 SYGVKD. The V end lost 3 bases, the J end lost 4 bases, and 18 bases lay between the germline ends. The CDR3 has 17 amino acids. Here the CDR3 reads CAISEGWRGPTTGELFF. As DNA, the CDR3 is TGTGCCATCAGTGAAGGGTGGAGGGGCCCGACCACCGGGGAGCTGTTTTTT.

This sequence joins TRBV5-1 and TRBJ1-1; D possibly corresponds to TRBD1 (6 bases). This CDR3 is built from 15 residues. Germline V CDR1 and CDR2: SGHRS, YFSETQ. V dropped 4 bases and J dropped 1 base, with 14 bases sitting between them. In DNA form, the CDR3 reads TGCGCCAGCAGCAAAGAGACAGGATCGAACACTGAAGCTTTCTTT. Protein product: CASSKETGSNTEAFF.

This chain connects TRBV7-6 to TRBJ2-1, with TRBD1 identical over 8 bases. V was clipped by 5 bases and J by 4 bases; unmatched bases: 7. This CDR3 is 15 amino acids long. Germline CDR1 SGHVS, CDR2 FNYEAQ. The CDR3 loop reads CASSTRTGKYNEQFF. The DNA for the CDR3 is TGTGCCAGCAGCACCCGGACAGGGAAATACAATGAGCAGTTCTTC.

The chain recombines TRBV7-8 with TRBJ1-1, with 8 bases fitting TRBD1. CDR1 is SGHVS and CDR2 is FQNEAQ in the germline V gene. The J segment lost 5 bases and the V segment lost 8 bases, leaving 4 bases of the junction unmatched. This CDR3 has 12 residues. The CDR3 reads CASGQGGTEAFF. The CDR3 DNA follows: TGTGCCAGCGGACAGGGTGGGACTGAAGCTTTCTTT. Supplemented by reference TRBV7-8 and TRBJ1-1, the full variable domain reads GAGVSQSPRYKVAKRGQDVALRCDPISGHVSLFWYQQALGQGPEFLTYFQNEAQLDKSGLPSDRFFAERPEGSVSTLKIQRTQQEDSAVYLCASGQGGTEAFFGQGTRLTVV.